This T cell receptor beta chain stems from a study of PD-1 blockade in mismatch repair-deficient tumors. Study-wide results and limits: Tumor-resident clones, often undetectable pretreatment in blood, expanded then contracted after pembrolizumab.

Mismatch repair deficiency was confirmed in all patients, by PCR or immunohistochemistry. Three pembrolizumab responders had their TCRs sequenced. This CDR3 is built from 15 residues. Trimming took 3 bases from V and 2 from J, leaving 11 bases between them. Per the germline V gene, CDR1 is MNHEY and CDR2 is SMNVEV (reference sequence). Sequencing was performed with immunoSEQ multiplex PCR; in TCRdb, only in-frame clones are kept and a portion is missing. The sample holds tens of thousands of clones; 70% to 85% are singletons and the top ten take 2.5% to 3.5%. Comment on this clone: The antigen is unknown.

V usage is TRBV27 and J usage is TRBJ1-5; TRBD1 is a possible D gene (5 bases). The clonotype comes from an adult with mismatch repair-deficient cancer. This sample comprised PBMCs, obtained before pembrolizumab treatment. The CDR3 loop reads CASSFFGRGNQPQHF. The CDR3 DNA reads as TGTGCCAGCAGTTTTTTTGGCAGGGGCAATCAGCCCCAGCATTTT.